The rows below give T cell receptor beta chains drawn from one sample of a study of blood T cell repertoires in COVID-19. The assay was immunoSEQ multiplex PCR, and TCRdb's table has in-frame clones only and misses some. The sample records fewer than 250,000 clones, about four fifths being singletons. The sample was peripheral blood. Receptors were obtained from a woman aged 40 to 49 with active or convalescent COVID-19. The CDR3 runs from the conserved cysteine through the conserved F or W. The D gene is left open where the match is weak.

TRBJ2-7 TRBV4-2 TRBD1 CASSQGTGRDYEQYF TGTGCCAGCAGCCAAGGGACAGGGCGGGACTACGAGCAGTACTTC
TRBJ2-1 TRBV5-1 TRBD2 CASSLVTTSGRYNEQFF TGCGCCAGCAGCTTGGTAACGACTAGCGGGAGATACAATGAGCAGTTCTTC
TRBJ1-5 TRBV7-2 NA CASSLKVSGGQPQHF TGTGCCAGCAGCTTAAAGGTGTCGGGGGGGCAGCCCCAGCATTTT
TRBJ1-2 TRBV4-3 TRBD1 CASSQDPQFPGGEGYTF TGCGCCAGCAGCCAAGATCCCCAATTTCCAGGGGGCGAGGGCTACACCTTC
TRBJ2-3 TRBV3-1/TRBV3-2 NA CASSPQGSGTDTQYF TGTGCCAGCAGCCCACAGGGTAGCGGCACAGATACGCAGTATTTT
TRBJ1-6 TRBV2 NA CASSGDQHRAFPYNSPLHF TGTGCCAGCAGTGGAGATCAACACAGGGCGTTCCCTTATAATTCACCCCTCCACTTT
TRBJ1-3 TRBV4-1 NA CASSQGMGATGNTIYF TGCGCCAGCAGCCAAGGTATGGGGGCAACTGGAAACACCATATATTTT
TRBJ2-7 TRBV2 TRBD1 CASRDRGYEQYF TGTGCCAGCAGGGACAGGGGATACGAGCAGTACTTC
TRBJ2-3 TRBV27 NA CASRSTSTDTQYF TGTGCCAGCAGGTCCACTAGCACAGATACGCAGTATTTT
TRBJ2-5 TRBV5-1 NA CASSLMGQRETQYF TGCGCCAGCAGCTTGATGGGGCAACGGGAGACCCAGTACTTC
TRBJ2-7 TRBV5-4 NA CASSLKTTYEQYF TGTGCCAGCAGCTTGAAGACAACTTACGAGCAGTACTTC
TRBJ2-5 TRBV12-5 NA CASGPSGTNQETQYF TGTGCTAGTGGTCCCTCCGGGACAAACCAAGAGACCCAGTACTTC
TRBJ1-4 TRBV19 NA CASRPGGSEKLFF TGTGCCAGTAGACCGGGGGGGAGCGAAAAACTGTTTTTT
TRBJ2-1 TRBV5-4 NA CASSLDVSSYNEQFF TGTGCCAGCAGCTTGGACGTGAGCTCCTACAATGAGCAGTTCTTC
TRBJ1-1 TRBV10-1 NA CASSEGLWGESDEAFF TGCGCCAGCAGTGAAGGGCTCTGGGGCGAGTCTGATGAAGCTTTCTTT
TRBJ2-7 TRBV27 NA CASSSHGREQYF TGTGCCAGCAGTTCACATGGTCGAGAGCAGTACTTC
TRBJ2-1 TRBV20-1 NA CSASNQYREQFF TGCAGTGCTAGTAACCAGTACCGTGAGCAGTTCTTC
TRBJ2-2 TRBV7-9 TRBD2 CASSPLGLAEDANTGELFF TGTGCCAGCAGCCCCTTAGGACTAGCGGAAGACGCGAACACCGGGGAGCTGTTTTTT
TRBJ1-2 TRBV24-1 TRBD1 CATSDGDRGVSGYTF TGTGCCACCAGTGACGGGGACAGGGGAGTCTCTGGCTACACCTTC
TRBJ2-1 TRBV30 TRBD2 CAWSSLAGGGNEQFF TGTGCCTGGAGTTCTCTAGCGGGGGGTGGGAATGAGCAGTTCTTC
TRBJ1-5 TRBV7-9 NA CASSAGNNQPQHF TGTGCCAGCTCGGCGGGTAACAATCAGCCCCAGCATTTT
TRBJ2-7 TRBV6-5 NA CASSYSTGHRSYEQYF TGTGCCAGCAGTTACTCAACAGGGCACCGATCCTACGAGCAGTACTTC
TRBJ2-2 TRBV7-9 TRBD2 CASTGTSGNTGELFF TGTGCCAGCACCGGAACTAGCGGGAACACCGGGGAGCTGTTTTTT
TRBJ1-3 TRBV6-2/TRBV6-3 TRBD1 CASSDAGGPAGNTIYF TGTGCCAGCAGCGACGCAGGGGGCCCGGCGGGAAACACCATATATTTT
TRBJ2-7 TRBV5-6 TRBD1 CASSFGSRTGDEQYF TGTGCCAGCAGCTTTGGGTCTCGGACAGGGGACGAGCAGTACTTC
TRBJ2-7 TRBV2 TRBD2 CASSNLAGNYEQYF TGTGCCAGCAGCAACCTAGCGGGGAACTACGAGCAGTACTTC